This T cell receptor beta chain appears in the sequencing data of a study of blood T cell repertoires in COVID-19. Study-level background: Whether acute or convalescent, the COVID-19 samples came from the United States, Italy and Spain. Nucleic acid was either cDNA or gDNA, and it came from T cells, B-cell-depleted T cells, or PBMCs.

Original processing methods: Quantification of nucleated cells was approximated via reference gene primer amplification. Data came from immunoSEQ multiplex PCR; TCRdb stores just in-frame clones and leaves some out. V and J calls and clone size are given by that table; D and trimming were obtained from the DNA. The sample includes more than 150,000 clones, roughly nine tenths seen only once; the top ten take about 3.9%. This clone was seen only once. The sample was peripheral blood. The sequence came from a woman between 70 and 85 years old with acute or convalescent COVID-19.

The CDR3 reads CASSSRGNYGYTF. The CDR3 coding sequence is TGTGCCAGCAGCTCAAGGGGAAACTATGGCTACACCTTC. This chain connects TRBV7-2 to TRBJ1-2; tentatively, D is TRBD1 (5 bases). Germline assignment: CDR1 SGHTA and CDR2 FQGNSA. V was clipped by 4 bases and J by 2 bases, with 8 bases between them. The CDR3 extends over 13 amino acids.